This T cell receptor (beta chain) was recovered during a study of beta chain features in type 1 diabetes. About the research overall: Across all samples, about 110,000,000 sorted cells were examined.

V shed 4 bases, J shed 5 bases, and the junction held 8 bases outside the gene matches. The germline gives CDR1 SGHTA, CDR2 FQGTGA. This CDR3 region has 17 residues. Investigators reverse transcribed all isolated RNA, so they sequenced expressed TCRB transcripts. Using immunoSEQ multiplex PCR, the repertoire was profiled, and TCRdb retains in-frame clones only, with some absent. This table has fewer than 150,000 clones, roughly 7.2% appearing once. The sequenced sample was central memory CD4+ T cells from blood. The chain recombines TRBV7-3 with TRBJ2-3, with 14 nucleotides matching TRBD2. This TCR was sampled from a young woman in good health. The CDR3 is CASSSSGTSGSLDTQYF. The CDR3 DNA sequence: TGTGCCAGCAGCTCGAGCGGGACTAGCGGGAGTTTAGATACGCAGTATTTT.